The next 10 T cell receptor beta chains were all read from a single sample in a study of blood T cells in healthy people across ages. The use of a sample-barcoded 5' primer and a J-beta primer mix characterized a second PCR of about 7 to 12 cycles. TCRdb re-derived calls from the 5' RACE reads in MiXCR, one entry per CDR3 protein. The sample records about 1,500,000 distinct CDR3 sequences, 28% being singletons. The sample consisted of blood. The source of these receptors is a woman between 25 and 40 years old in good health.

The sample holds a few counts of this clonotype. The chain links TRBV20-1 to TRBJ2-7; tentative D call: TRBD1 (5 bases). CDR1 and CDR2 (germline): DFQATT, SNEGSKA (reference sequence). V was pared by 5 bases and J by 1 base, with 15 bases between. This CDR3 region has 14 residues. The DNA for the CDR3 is TGCAGTGCTCCCTCAGGGAAGAAGTCCTACGAGCAGTACTTC. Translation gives CSAPSGKKSYEQYF.

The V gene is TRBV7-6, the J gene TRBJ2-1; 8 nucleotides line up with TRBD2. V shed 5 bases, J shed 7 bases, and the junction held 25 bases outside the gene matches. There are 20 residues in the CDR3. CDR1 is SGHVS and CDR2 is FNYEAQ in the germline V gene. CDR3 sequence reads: CASSISGGGSYTSLENEQFF. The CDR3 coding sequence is TGTGCCAGCAGCATTTCGGGGGGGGGATCTTATACATCGCTCGAGAATGAGCAGTTCTTC.

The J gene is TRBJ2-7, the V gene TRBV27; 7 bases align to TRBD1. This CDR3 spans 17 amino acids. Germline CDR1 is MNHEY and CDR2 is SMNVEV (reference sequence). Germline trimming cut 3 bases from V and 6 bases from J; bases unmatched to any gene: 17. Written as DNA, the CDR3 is TGTGCCAGCAGTTTGACCACCCCTAGGACAGGATGTAGCGAGCAGTACTTC. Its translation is CASSLTTPRTGCSEQYF.

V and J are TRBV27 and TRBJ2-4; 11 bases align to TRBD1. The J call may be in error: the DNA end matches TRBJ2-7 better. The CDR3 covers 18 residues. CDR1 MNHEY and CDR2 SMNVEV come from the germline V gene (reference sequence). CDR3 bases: TGTGCCAGCAGTTTGGAGTCGGGACAGGGGGTTTCGACCTACGAGCAGTACTTC. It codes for CASSLESGQGVSTYEQYF.

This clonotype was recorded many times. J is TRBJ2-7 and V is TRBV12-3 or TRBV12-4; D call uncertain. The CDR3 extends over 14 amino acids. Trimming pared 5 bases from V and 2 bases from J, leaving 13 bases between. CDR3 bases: TGTGCCAGCAGTCGTACGGGCGTCGCCTACGAGCAGTACTTC. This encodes CASSRTGVAYEQYF.

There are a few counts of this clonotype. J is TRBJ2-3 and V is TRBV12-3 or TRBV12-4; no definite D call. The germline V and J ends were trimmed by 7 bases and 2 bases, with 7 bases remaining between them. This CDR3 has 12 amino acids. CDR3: CASTEITDTQYF. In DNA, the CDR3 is TGTGCCAGCACTGAGATCACAGATACGCAGTATTTT.

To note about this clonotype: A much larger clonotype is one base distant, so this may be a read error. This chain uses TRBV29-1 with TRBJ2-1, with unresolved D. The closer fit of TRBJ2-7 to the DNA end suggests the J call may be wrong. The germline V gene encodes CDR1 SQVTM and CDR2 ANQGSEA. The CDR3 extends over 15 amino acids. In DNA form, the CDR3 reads TGCAGCGTTGCTACGGTCCTCAGCTCCTACAATGAGCAGTACTTC. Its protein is CSVATVLSSYNEQYF.

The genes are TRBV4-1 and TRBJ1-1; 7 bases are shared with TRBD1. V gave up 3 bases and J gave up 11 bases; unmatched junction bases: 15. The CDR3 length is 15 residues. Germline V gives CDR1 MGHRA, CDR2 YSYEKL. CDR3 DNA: TGCGCCAGCAGCCATCATGACAGGGACTCCTCGGGGGCTTTCTTT. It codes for CASSHHDRDSSGAFF.

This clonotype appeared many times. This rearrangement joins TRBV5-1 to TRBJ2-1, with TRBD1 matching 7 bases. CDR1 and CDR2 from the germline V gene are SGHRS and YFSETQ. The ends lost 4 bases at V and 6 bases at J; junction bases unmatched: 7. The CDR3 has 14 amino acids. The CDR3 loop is CASSRRQGRNEQFF. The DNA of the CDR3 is TGCGCCAGCAGCCGGAGACAGGGTCGCAATGAGCAGTTCTTC.

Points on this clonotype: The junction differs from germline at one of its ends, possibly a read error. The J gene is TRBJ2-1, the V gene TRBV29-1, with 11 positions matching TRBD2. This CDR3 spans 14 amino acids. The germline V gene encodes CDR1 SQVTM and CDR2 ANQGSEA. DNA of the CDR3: TGCATCGTTGAAGGGACTAGCGGATACAATGAGCAGTTCTTC. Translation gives CIVEGTSGYNEQFF.